The T cell receptor beta chain described here comes from a study of blood T cell repertoires in COVID-19. Study context: COVID-19 samples, acute and convalescent, were from the United States, Italy and Spain. PBMCs, B-cell-depleted T cells, or T cells were the source of the cDNA or gDNA that made up the material.

Original handling: Amplifying reference gene primers gave estimates of nucleated cell counts. Sequencing used immunoSEQ multiplex PCR; TCRdb keeps in-frame clones, though not all of them. V and J calls and clone size are copied from that table; D and trimming were computed from the DNA. Here the sample spans 360,000 or so clones, almost 90% being singletons. This TCR was sampled from a man aged 18 to 35 with active or convalescent COVID-19. The material sequenced was peripheral blood.

The CDR3 here is CASNVLGGDTEAFF. The CDR3 DNA sequence: TGTGCCAGCAACGTATTGGGAGGGGACACTGAAGCTTTCTTT. The gene calls are TRBV3-1 (or the pseudogene TRBV3-2) and TRBJ1-1; TRBD1 is a possible D gene (5 bases). CDR3 length equals 14 residues. Trimming took off 7 bases at V and 3 bases at J, with 15 bases between the two ends. CDR1 and CDR2 (germline): LGHDT, YNNKEL (reference sequence).